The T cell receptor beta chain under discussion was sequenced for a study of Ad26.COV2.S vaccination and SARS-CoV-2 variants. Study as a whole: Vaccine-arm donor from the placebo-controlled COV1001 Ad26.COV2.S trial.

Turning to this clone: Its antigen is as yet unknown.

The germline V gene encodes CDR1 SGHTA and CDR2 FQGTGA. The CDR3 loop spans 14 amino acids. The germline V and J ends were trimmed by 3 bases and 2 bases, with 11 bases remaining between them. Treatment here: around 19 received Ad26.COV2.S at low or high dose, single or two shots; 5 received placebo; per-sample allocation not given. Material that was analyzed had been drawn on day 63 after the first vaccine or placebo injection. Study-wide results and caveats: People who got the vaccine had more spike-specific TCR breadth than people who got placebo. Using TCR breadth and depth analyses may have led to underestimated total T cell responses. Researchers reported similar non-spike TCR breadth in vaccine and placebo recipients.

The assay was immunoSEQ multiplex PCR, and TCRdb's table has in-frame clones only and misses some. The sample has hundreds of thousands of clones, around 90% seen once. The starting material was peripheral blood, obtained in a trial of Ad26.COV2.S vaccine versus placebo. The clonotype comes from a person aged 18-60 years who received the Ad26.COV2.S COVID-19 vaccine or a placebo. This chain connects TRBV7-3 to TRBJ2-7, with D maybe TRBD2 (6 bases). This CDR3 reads CASSFSGRAYEQYF. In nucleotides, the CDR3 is TGTGCCAGCAGCTTCTCCGGGAGAGCCTACGAGCAGTACTTC. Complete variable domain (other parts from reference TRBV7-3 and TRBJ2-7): GAGVSQTPSNKVTEKGKYVELRCDPISGHTALYWYRQSLGQGPEFLIYFQGTGAADDSGLPNDRFFAVRPEGSVSTLKIQRTERGDSAVYLCASSFSGRAYEQYFGPGTRLTVT.